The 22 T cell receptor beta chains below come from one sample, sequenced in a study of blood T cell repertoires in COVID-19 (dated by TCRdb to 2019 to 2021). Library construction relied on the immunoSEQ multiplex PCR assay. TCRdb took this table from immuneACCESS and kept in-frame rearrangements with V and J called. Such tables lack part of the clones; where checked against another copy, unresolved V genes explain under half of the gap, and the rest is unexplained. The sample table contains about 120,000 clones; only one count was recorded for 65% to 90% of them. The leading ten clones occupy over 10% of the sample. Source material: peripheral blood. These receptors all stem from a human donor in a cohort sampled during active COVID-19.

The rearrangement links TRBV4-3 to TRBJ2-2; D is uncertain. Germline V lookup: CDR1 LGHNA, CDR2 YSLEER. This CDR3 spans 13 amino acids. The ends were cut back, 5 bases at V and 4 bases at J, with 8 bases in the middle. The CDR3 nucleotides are TGCGCCAGCAGCGGGCTGGGCACCGGGGAGCTGTTTTTT. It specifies CASSGLGTGELFF.

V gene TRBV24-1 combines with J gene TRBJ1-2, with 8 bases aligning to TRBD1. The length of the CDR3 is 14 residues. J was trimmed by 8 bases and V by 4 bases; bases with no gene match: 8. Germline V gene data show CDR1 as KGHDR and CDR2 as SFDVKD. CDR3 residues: CATSERDRREGYTF. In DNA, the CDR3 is TGTGCCACCAGTGAGCGGGACAGGAGGGAAGGCTACACCTTC.

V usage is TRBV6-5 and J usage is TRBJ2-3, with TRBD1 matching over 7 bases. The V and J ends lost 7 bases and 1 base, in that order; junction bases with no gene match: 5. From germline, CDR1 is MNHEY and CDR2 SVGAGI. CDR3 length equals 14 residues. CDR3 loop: CASMRTGGTDTQYF. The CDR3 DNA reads TGTGCCAGCATGCGTACAGGGGGCACAGATACGCAGTATTTT.

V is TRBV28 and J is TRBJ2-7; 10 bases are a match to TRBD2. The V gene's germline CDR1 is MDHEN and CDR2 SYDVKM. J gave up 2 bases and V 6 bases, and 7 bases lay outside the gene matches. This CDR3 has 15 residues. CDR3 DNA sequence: TGTGCCAGCAGCTCTAGCGGGGGAACAACCTACGAGCAGTACTTC. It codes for CASSSSGGTTYEQYF. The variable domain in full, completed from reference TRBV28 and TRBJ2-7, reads DVKVTQSSRYLVKRTGEKVFLECVQDMDHENMFWYRQDPGLGLRLIYFSYDVKMKEKGDIPEGYSVSREKKERFSLILESASTNQTSMYLCASSSSGGTTYEQYFGPGTRLTVT.

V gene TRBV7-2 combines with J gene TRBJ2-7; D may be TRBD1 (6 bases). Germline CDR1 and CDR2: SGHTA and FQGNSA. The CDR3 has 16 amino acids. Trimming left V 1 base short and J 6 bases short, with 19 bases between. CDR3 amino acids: CASSLGNRVIYGEQYF. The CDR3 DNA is TGTGCCAGCAGCTTAGGCAACAGGGTAATTTATGGCGAGCAGTACTTC.

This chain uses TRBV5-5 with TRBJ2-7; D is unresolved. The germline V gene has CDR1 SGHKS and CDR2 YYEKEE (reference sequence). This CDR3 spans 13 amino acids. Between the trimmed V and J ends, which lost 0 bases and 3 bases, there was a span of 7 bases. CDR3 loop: CASSLESDYEQYF. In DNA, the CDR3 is TGTGCCAGCAGCTTGGAATCAGACTACGAGCAGTACTTC. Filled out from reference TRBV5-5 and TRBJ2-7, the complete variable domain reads DAGVTQSPTHLIKTRGQQVTLRCSPISGHKSVSWYQQVLGQGPQFIFQYYEKEERGRGNFPDRFSARQFPNYSSELNVNALLLGDSALYLCASSLESDYEQYFGPGTRLTVT.

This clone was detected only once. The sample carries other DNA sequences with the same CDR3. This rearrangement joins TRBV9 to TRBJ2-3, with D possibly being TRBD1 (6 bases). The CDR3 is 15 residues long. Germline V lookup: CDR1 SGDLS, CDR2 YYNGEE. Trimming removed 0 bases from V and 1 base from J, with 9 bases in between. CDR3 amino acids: CASSVEGEGTDTQYF. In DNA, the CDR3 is TGTGCCAGCAGCGTAGAGGGGGAAGGCACAGATACGCAGTATTTT.

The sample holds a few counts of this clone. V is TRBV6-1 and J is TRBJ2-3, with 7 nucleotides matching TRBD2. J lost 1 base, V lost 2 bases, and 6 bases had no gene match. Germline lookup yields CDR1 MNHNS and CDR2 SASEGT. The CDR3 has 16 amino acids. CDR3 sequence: CASSEMVTSGTDTQYF. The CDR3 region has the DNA TGTGCCAGCAGTGAAATGGTTACTAGCGGCACAGATACGCAGTATTTT.

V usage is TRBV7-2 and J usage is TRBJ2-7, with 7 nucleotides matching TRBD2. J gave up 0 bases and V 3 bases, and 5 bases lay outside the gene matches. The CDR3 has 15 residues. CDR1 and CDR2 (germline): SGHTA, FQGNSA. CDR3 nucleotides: TGTGCCAGCAGCTTGGGCCGGACTAGCTCCTACGAGCAGTACTTC. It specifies CASSLGRTSSYEQYF.

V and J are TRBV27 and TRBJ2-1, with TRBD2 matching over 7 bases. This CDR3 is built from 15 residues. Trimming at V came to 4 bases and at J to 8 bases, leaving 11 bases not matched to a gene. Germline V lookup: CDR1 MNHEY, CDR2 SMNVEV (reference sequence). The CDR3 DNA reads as TGTGCCAGCAGTTCGGGCGCAGGGAGGGCGGATGAGCAGTTCTTC. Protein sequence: CASSSGAGRADEQFF.

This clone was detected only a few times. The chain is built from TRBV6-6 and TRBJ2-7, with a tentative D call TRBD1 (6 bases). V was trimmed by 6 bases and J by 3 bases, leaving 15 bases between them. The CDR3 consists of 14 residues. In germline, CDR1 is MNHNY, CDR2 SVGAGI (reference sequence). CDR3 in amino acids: CASRPGQSVYEQYF. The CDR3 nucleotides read TGTGCCAGCAGACCAGGACAGTCAGTCTACGAGCAGTACTTC.

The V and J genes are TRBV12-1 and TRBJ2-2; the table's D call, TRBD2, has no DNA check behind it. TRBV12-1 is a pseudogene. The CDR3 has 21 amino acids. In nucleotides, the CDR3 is TGTGCCAGCAGGTACGTTCGGCCGGGACTAGCGGGGGGTCCTAACACCGGGGAGCTGTTTTTT. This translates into CASRYVRPGLAGGPNTGELFF.

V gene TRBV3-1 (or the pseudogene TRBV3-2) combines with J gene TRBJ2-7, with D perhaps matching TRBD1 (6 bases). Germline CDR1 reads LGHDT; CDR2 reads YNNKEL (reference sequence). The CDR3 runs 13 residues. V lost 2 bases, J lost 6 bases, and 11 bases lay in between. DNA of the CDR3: TGTGCCAGCAGCCAAACAGGGTTATTCGAGCAGTACTTC. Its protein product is CASSQTGLFEQYF.

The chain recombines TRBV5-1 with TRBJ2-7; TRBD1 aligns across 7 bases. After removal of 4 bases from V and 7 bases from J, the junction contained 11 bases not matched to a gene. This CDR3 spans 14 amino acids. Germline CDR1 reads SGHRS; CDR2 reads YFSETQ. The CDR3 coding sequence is TGCGCCAGCAGCCTCGGTGGCCGGGACAGTGAGCAGTACTTC. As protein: CASSLGGRDSEQYF.

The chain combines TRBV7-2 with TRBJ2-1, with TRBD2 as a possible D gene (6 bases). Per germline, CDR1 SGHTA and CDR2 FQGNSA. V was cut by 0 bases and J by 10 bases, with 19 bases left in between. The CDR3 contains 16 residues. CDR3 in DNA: TGTGCCAGCAGCTTAGCGGGGGGTGGGGGAGGAAGAGAGCAGTTCTTC. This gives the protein CASSLAGGGGGREQFF.

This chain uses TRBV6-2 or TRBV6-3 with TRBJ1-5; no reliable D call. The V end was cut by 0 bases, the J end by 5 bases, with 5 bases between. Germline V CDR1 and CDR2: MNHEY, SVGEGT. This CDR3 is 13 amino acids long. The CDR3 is CASSYSRDQPQHF. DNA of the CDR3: TGTGCCAGCAGTTACTCGAGGGATCAGCCCCAGCATTTT.

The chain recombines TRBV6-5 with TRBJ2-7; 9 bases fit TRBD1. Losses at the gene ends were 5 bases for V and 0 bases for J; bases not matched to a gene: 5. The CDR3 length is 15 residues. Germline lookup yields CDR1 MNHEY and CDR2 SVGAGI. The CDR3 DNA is TGTGCCAGCAGTCGGGACAGGGACTACTCCTACGAGCAGTACTTC. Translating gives CASSRDRDYSYEQYF.

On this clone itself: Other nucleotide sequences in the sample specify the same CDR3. The CDR3 sequence is CASSELSYEQYF. CDR3 DNA sequence: TGTGCCAGCAGTGAACTGTCCTACGAGCAGTACTTC. This sequence joins TRBV2 and TRBJ2-7; D not resolved. V lost 2 bases, J lost 1 base, and 3 bases lay in between. The CDR3 runs to 12 residues. CDR1 SNHLY and CDR2 FYNNEI come from the germline V gene.

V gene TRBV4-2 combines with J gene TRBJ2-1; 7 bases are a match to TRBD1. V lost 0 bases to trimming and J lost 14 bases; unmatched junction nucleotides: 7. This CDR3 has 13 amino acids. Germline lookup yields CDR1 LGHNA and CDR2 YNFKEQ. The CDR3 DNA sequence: TGTGCCAGCAGCCAAGAGAGTGGGACAGTCGAGTTCTTC. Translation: CASSQESGTVEFF.

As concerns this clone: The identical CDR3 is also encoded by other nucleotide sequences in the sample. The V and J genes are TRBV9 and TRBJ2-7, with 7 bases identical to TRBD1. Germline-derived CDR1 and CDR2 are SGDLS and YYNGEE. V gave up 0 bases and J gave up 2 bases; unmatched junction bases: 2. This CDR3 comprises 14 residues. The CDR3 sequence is CASSVGQGAYEQYF. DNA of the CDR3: TGTGCCAGCAGCGTAGGTCAGGGGGCCTACGAGCAGTACTTC.

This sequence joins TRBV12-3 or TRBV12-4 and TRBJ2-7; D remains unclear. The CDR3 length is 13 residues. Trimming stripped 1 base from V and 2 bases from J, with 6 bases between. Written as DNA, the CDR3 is TGTGCCAGCAGTTTAGGCTATACCTACGAGCAGTACTTC. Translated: CASSLGYTYEQYF.

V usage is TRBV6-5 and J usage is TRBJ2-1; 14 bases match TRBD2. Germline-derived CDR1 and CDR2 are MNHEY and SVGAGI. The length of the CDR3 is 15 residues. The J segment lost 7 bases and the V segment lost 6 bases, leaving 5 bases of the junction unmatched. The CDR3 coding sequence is TGTGCCAGCAGGAGACTAGCGGGGGGGCGGAATGAGCAGTTCTTC. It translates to CASRRLAGGRNEQFF.